The source of this TCR beta chain is a study of T cell responses to AZD1222 COVID-19 vaccine. Whole-study results and caveats: Possibly, clonal diversity was underestimated; donors were largely white British and included more females. The repertoires were collected only after the peak T cell response. Unmutated variant regions are reportedly targeted by nearly half of spike-specific TCRs.

Sequenced by immunoSEQ multiplex PCR; TCRdb stores in-frame clones only, minus some. The sample shows 100,000 to 150,000 clones, roughly 90% of them seen only once. A note on this clone: The target antigen is unknown.

Trimming pared 1 base from V and 7 bases from J, leaving 9 bases between. The CDR3 runs 14 residues. CDR1 is SGHRS, CDR2 YFSETQ, per germline. The V and J genes are TRBV5-1 and TRBJ1-6; D not certain. The TCR originated in an adult in good health. The sample here was peripheral blood, taken on day 0 of AZD1222 vaccination. The CDR3 sequence: CASSLSLGNSPLHF. For the CDR3, the DNA is TGCGCCAGCAGCTTGAGTCTAGGGAATTCACCCCTCCACTTT.